The entry that follows covers one TCR beta chain sequence. The target antigen is unknown. Trimming shortened V by 7 bases and J by 7 bases, and 13 bases separated the two germline ends. This CDR3 is 12 amino acids long. Germline V gene data show CDR1 as LNHDA and CDR2 as SQIVND (reference sequence). The sample originates from a study of cytomegalovirus exposure and HLA in healthy donors. Study observations and caveats: Listed as cytomegalovirus-associated were 150 to 200 TCR beta chains. Later on, an analysis showed TCR association rates differing by HLA locus, with DRB1 the most and HLA-C the fewest. Presence/absence analyses supposed approximately even sequencing depth among donors.

In the PCR, 60 Vbeta and 13 Jbeta primers were used. Generated by immunoSEQ multiplex PCR, the TCRdb table keeps only in-frame clones and is missing some. The sample yields roughly 120,000 clones, around 83% seen once. The chain combines TRBV19 with TRBJ1-2, with D possibly TRBD1 on 6 matching bases. The sample taken for sequencing was PBMCs. The sequence was obtained from a human donor in good health. The CDR3 region is CASNRAAGGYTF. CDR3 coding DNA: TGTGCCAGTAACAGGGCTGCTGGTGGCTACACCTTC.